One and the same sample provided the 10 T cell receptor delta chains below, sequenced in a study of gamma-delta chains in newborns, infants, children. TCRdb re-processed the reads using CATT. The sample yields 8,600 or so delta-chain clones, roughly 3.5% seen once. Input material: blood. These receptors all stem from a child who was a newborn, infant or young child, either healthy, febrile or measles-vaccinated (not recorded which).

On this clone itself: A much larger clone is a single base away; this may be a read error. This chain connects TRDV2 to TRDJ2; maybe TRDD3 (6 bases). Germline loops: CDR1 GEAIGNYY, CDR2 EKD. The CDR3 sequence is 15 residues long. V dropped 0 bases and J dropped 4 bases, with 11 bases sitting between them. This CDR3 reads CACDTLGYSTAQLFF. CDR3 nucleotide sequence: TGTGCCTGTGACACCCTGGGGTACTCGACAGCACAACTCTTCTTT.

Remarks on this clone: A much larger clone lies one base from this, so it may be a read error. This same CDR3 is encoded by further DNA sequences in the sample. The chain couples TRDV2 to TRDJ3; 7 nucleotides match TRDD3. The CDR3 loop spans 18 amino acids. Germline V gives CDR1 GEAIGNYY, CDR2 EKD. Trimming removed 1 base from V and 1 base from J; junction bases left unmatched: 6. Here the CDR3 DNA reads TGTGCCTGTGACACTGGTGGATACGGGTCCTGGGACACCCGACAGATGTTTTTC. This translates into CACDTGGYGSWDTRQMFF.

On this clone: The TCRdb record carries a much larger clone's protein, which differs from this DNA's translation at residue 7; a read error is the likely cause, and the protein listed here is the DNA translation. This sample also contains other DNA sequences that code for the same CDR3. V usage is TRDV2 and J usage is TRDJ3; D not certain. The CDR3 extends over 16 amino acids. Trimming pared 0 bases from V and 0 bases from J, leaving 5 bases between. Germline CDR1 and CDR2: GEAIGNYY and EKD. The CDR3 nucleotides are TGTGCCTGTGACACCTTGAACTCCTGGGACACCCGACAGATGTTTTTC. Translating it yields CACDTLNSWDTRQMFF.

The rearrangement links TRDV2 to TRDJ3; 10 bases align to TRDD3. This CDR3 contains 18 residues. Germline CDR1 is GEAIGNYY and CDR2 is EKD. After removal of 1 base from V and 0 bases from J, the junction contained 2 bases not matched to a gene. This chain's CDR3 is CACDTYWGISWDTRQMFF. CDR3 bases: TGTGCCTGTGACACATACTGGGGGATCTCCTGGGACACCCGACAGATGTTTTTC.

Of note for this clone: Just one base apart from a much larger clone, this may be a read error. In DNA form, the CDR3 reads TGTGCCTGTGACAACCTTTCGGGGGACGCCGATAAACTCATCTTT. It is translated as CACDNLSGDADKLIF. This rearrangement joins TRDV2 to TRDJ1, with D possibly matching TRDD3 (6 bases). The length of the CDR3 is 15 residues. Germline V lookup: CDR1 GEAIGNYY, CDR2 EKD. V dropped 2 bases and J dropped 3 bases, with 15 bases sitting between them.

This clone was found a few times. A much larger clone differs by one base, so this may be a read error. Other DNA sequences in this specimen translate into the identical CDR3. The gene calls are TRDV2 and TRDJ3, with TRDD3 matching 8 bases. CDR1 GEAIGNYY and CDR2 EKD come from the germline V gene. V lost 1 base, J lost 0 bases, and 1 base stayed unmatched. The CDR3 extends over 17 amino acids. The CDR3, as DNA: TGTGCCTGTGACACTACTGGGGGCTCCTGGGACACCCGACAGATGTTTTTC. Protein product: CACDTTGGSWDTRQMFF.

About this clone: Given a much more abundant clone one base away, this may be a read error. The chain carries TRDV2 and TRDJ3; 9 bases map to TRDD3. The CDR3 is 21 amino acids. Germline CDR1 is GEAIGNYY and CDR2 is EKD. The chain's CDR3 is CACDTGFVGGYSSWDARQMFF. CDR3 nucleotide sequence: TGTGCCTGTGACACCGGCTTCGTTGGGGGATATAGCTCCTGGGACGCCCGACAGATGTTTTTC.

The chain combines TRDV3 with TRDJ1; 9 nucleotides match TRDD3. Germline CDR1 and CDR2: TVYSNPD and GDNSRS (reference sequence). There are 13 residues in the CDR3. V lost 2 bases, J lost 8 bases, and 9 bases stayed unmatched. The CDR3 DNA is TGTGCCTTTTCTCCCTACTGGGGGAAAAAACTCATCTTT. This translates into CAFSPYWGKKLIF.

Relative to its sample, this clone is medium-sized (0.01 to 0.1%). Other DNA variants within this sample encode the same CDR3. The chain combines TRDV2 with TRDJ1; the match to TRDD3 covers 9 bases. CDR1 is GEAIGNYY, CDR2 EKD, per germline. V was clipped by 3 bases and J by 0 bases; unmatched bases: 13. There are 18 residues in the CDR3. As DNA, the CDR3 is TGTGCCTGTGACCTGCTTACTGGGGGACGGGAATACACCGATAAACTCATCTTT. Its protein is CACDLLTGGREYTDKLIF.

In its sample, this clone was seen a few times. The sample contains more than one DNA sequence encoding this CDR3. The rearrangement links TRDV2 to TRDJ3; tentative D call: TRDD3 (5 bases). There are 18 residues in the CDR3. Germline V gives CDR1 GEAIGNYY, CDR2 EKD. Trimming pared 0 bases from V and 0 bases from J, leaving 11 bases between. In DNA form, the CDR3 reads TGTGCCTGTGACACCTGGGGTACGAGCTCCTGGGACACCCGACAGATGTTTTTC. The encoded protein is CACDTWGTSSWDTRQMFF.